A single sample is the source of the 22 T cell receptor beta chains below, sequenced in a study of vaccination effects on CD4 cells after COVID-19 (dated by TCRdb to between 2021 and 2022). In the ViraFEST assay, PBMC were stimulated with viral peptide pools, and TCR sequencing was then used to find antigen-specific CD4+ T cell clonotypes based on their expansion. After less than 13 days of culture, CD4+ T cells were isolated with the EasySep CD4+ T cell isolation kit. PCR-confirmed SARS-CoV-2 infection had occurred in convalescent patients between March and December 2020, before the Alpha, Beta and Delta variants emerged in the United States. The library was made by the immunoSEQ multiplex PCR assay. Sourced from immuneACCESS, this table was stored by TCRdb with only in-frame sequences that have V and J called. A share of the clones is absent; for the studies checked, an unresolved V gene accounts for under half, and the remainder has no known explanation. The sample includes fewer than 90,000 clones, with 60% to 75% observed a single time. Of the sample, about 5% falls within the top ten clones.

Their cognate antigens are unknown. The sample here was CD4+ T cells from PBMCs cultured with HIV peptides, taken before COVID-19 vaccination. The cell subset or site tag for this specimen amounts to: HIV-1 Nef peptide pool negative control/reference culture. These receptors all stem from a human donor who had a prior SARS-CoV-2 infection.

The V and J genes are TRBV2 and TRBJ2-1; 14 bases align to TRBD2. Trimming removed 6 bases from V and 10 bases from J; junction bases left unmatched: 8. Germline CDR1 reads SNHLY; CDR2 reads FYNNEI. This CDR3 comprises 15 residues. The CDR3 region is CASRETSGGAGEQFF. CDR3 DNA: TGTGCCAGCAGGGAGACTAGCGGGGGGGCCGGGGAGCAGTTCTTC.

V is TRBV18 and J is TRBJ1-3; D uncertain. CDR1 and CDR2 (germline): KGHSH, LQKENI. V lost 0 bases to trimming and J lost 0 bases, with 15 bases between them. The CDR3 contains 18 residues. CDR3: CASSPPNQDGSSGNTIYF. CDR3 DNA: TGTGCCAGCTCACCACCGAACCAGGATGGAAGCTCTGGAAACACCATATATTTT.

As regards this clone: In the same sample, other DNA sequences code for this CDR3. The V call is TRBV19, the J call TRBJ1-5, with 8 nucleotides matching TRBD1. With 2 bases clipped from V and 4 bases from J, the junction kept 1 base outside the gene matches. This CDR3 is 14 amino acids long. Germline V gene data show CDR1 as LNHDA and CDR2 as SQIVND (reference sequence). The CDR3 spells CASSITGGNQPQHF. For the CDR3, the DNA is TGTGCCAGTAGTATAACAGGGGGAAATCAGCCCCAGCATTTT.

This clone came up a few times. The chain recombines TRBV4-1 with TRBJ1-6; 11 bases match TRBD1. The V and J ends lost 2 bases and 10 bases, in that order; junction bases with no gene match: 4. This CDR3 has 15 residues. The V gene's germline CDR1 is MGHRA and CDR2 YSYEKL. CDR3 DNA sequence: TGCGCCAGCAGCCAAAGGACAGGGGGCTGGTCACCCCTCCACTTT. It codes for CASSQRTGGWSPLHF.

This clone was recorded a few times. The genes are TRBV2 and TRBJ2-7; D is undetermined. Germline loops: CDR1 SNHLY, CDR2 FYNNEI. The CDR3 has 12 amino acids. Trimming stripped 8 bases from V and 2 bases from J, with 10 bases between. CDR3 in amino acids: CASHSGTYEQYF. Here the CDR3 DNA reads TGTGCCAGCCATTCAGGAACCTACGAGCAGTACTTC.

CDR3: CASSMWRGNTEAFF. CDR3 coding DNA: TGTGCCAGTAGTATGTGGAGGGGGAACACTGAAGCTTTCTTT. This chain uses TRBV19 with TRBJ1-1, with D maybe TRBD1 (5 bases). Trimming left V 3 bases short and J 1 base short, with 9 bases between. This CDR3 region has 14 residues. Germline CDR1 and CDR2: LNHDA and SQIVND (reference sequence).

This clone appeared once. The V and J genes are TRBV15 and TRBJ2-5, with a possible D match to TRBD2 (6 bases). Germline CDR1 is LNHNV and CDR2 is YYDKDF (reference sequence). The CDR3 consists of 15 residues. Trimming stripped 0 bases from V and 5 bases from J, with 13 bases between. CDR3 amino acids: CATSRDLGGAETQYF. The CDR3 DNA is TGTGCCACCAGCAGAGATTTAGGAGGGGCTGAGACCCAGTACTTC.

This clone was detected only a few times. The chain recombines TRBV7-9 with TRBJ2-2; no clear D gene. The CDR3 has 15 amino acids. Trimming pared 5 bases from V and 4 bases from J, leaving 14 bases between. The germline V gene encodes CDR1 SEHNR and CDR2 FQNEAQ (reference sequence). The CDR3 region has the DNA TGTGCCAGCAGCCCCCCGTCGTTTTTCACCGGGGAGCTGTTTTTT. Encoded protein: CASSPPSFFTGELFF.

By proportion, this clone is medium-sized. The CDR3 DNA follows: TGCGCCAGCAGTCTCCTCTCGGTCCCCCAGGGTCCTCAGATCCCTGGAGAGCAGTACTTC. Protein product: CASSLLSVPQGPQIPGEQYF. This rearrangement joins TRBV23-1 to TRBJ2-7; D possibly corresponds to TRBD1 (5 bases). Being an ORF, TRBV23-1 has a function that is uncertain. The CDR3 totals 20 residues. V was shortened by 4 bases and J by 7 bases, with 35 bases between the two germline ends.

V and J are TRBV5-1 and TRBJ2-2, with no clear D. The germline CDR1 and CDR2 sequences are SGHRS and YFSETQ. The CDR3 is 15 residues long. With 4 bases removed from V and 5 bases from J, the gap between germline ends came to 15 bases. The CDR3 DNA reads TGCGCCAGCAGCCTAAGGATAGCCTCTACCGGGGAGCTGTTTTTT. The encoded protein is CASSLRIASTGELFF.

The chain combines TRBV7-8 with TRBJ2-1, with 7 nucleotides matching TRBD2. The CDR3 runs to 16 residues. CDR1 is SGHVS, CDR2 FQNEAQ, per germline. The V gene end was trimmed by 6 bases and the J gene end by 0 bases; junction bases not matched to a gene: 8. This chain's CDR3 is CASRQRRGISYNEQFF. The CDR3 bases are TGTGCCAGCAGACAACGGCGGGGGATCTCCTACAATGAGCAGTTCTTC.

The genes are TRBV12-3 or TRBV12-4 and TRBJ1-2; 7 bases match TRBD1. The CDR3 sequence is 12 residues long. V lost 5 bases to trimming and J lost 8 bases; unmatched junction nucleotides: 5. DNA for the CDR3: TGTGCCAGCAGTCCCGACAGGGTCGGCTACACCTTC. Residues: CASSPDRVGYTF.

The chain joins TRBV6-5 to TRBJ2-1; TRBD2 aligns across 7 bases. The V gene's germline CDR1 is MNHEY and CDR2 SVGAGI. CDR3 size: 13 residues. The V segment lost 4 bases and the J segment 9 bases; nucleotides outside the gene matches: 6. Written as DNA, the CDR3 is TGTGCCAGCAGTTCGACTAGCTTTGTTGAGCAGTTCTTC. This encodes CASSSTSFVEQFF.

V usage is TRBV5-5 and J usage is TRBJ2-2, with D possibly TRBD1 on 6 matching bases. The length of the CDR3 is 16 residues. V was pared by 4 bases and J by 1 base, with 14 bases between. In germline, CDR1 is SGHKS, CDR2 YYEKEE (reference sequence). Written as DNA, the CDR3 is TGTGCCAGCAGCCCATTGACAGGAAGGAACACCGGGGAGCTGTTTTTT. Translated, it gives CASSPLTGRNTGELFF.

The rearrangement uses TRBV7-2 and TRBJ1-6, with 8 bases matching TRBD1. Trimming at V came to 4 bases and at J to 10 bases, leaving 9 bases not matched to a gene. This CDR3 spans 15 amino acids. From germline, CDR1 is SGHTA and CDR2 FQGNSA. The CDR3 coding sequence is TGTGCCAGCAGCTATACAGGGGGGATGGGGTCACCCCTCCACTTT. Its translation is CASSYTGGMGSPLHF. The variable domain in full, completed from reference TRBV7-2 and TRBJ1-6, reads GAGVSQSPSNKVTEKGKDVELRCDPISGHTALYWYRQSLGQGLEFLIYFQGNSAPDKSGLPSDRFSAERTGGSVSTLTIQRTQQEDSAVYLCASSYTGGMGSPLHFGNGTRLTVT.

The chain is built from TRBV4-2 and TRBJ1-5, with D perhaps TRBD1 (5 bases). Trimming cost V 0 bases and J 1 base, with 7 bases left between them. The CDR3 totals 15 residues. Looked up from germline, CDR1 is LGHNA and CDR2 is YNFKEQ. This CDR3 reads CASSQDAGSNQPQHF. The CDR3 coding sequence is TGTGCCAGCAGCCAAGATGCAGGGAGCAATCAGCCCCAGCATTTT.

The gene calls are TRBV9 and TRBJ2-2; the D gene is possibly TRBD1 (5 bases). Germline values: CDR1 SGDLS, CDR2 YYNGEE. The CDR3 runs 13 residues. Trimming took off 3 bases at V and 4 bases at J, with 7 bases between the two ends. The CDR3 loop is CASSARATGELFF. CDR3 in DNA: TGTGCCAGCAGCGCCAGGGCCACCGGGGAGCTGTTTTTT.

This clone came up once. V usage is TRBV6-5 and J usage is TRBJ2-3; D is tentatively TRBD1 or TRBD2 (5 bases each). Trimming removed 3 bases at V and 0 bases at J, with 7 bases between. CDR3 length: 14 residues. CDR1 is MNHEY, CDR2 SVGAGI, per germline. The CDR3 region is CASSYRDSTDTQYF. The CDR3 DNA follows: TGTGCCAGCAGTTATAGGGACAGCACAGATACGCAGTATTTT.

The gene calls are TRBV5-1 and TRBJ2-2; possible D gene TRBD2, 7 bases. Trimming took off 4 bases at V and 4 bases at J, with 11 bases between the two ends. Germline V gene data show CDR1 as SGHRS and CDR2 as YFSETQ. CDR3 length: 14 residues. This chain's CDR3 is CASSGGASTGELFF. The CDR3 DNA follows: TGCGCCAGCAGCGGGGGGGCTAGCACCGGGGAGCTGTTTTTT.

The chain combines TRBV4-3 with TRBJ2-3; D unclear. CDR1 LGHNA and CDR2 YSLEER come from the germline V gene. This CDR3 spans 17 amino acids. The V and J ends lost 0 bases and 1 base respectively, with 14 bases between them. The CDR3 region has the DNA TGCGCCAGCAGCCAAGAGGTGAGCAGGCTAGGCACAGATACGCAGTATTTT. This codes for CASSQEVSRLGTDTQYF.

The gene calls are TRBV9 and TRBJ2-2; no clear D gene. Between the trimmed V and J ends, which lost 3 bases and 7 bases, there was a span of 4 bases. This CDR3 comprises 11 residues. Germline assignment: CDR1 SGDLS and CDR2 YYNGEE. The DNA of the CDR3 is TGTGCCAGCAGCGCCTACGGGGAGCTGTTTTTT. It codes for CASSAYGELFF.

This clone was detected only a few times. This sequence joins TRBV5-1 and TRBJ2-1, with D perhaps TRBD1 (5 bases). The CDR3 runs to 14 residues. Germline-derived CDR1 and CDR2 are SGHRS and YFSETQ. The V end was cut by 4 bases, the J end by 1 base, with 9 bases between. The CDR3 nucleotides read TGCGCCAGCAGCCTAGACAGATCCTACAATGAGCAGTTCTTC. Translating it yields CASSLDRSYNEQFF.